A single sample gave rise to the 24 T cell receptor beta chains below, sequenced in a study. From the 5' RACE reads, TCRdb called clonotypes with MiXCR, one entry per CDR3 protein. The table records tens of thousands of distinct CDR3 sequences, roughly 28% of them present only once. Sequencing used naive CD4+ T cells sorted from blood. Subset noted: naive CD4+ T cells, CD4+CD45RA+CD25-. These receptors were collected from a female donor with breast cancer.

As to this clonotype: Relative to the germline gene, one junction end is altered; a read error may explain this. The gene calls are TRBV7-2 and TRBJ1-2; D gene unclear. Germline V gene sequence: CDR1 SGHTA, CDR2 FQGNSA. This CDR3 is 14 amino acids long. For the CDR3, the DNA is TGTGCCAGCAGCCCCTCGGACGGATACTATGGCTGCACCTTC. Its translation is CASSPSDGYYGCTF.

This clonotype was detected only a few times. CDR3 in amino acids: CASSLASKTTTEAFF. The CDR3 nucleotides are TGCGCCAGCAGCTTGGCGTCAAAAACGACGACTGAAGCTTTCTTT. The V and J genes are TRBV5-1 and TRBJ1-1; D ambiguous. The CDR3 consists of 15 residues. Germline V lookup: CDR1 SGHRS, CDR2 YFSETQ. V gave up 0 bases and J gave up 5 bases, with 14 bases separating them.

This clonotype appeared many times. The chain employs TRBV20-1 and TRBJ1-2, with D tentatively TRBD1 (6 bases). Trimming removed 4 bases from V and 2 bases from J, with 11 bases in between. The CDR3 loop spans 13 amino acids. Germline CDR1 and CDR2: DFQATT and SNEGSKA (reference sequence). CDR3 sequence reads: CSATDRNNYGYTF. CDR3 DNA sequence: TGCAGTGCTACCGACAGGAACAACTATGGCTACACCTTC.

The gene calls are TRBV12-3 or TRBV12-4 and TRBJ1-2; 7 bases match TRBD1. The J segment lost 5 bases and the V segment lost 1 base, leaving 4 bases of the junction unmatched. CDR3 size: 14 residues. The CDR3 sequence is CASSLETGLYGYTF. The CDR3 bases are TGTGCCAGCAGTTTAGAGACAGGGTTGTATGGCTACACCTTC.

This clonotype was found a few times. The CDR3 is CASSWGYNQPQHF. CDR3 bases: TGTGCCAGCAGCTGGGGGTACAATCAGCCCCAGCATTTT. The chain recombines TRBV12-3 or TRBV12-4 with TRBJ1-5; D is perhaps TRBD1 (5 bases). CDR3 size: 13 residues. V was clipped by 6 bases and J by 3 bases, with 9 bases between them.

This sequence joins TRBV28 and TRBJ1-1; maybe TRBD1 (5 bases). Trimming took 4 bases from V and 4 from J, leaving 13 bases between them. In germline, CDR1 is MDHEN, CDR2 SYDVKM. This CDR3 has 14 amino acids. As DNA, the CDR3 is TGTGCCAGCAGTTCCCCGGGGGATGCCACTGAAGCTTTCTTT. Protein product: CASSSPGDATEAFF. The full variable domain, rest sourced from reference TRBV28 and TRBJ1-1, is DVKVTQSSRYLVKRTGEKVFLECVQDMDHENMFWYRQDPGLGLRLIYFSYDVKMKEKGDIPEGYSVSREKKERFSLILESASTNQTSMYLCASSSPGDATEAFFGQGTRLTVV.

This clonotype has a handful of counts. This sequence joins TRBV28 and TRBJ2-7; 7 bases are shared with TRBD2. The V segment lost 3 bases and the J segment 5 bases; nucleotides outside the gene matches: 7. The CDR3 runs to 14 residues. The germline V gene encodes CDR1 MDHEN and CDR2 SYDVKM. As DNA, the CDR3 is TGTGCCAGCAGTTTCTGGCGGGAGAAAAACGAGCAGTACTTC. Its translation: CASSFWREKNEQYF.

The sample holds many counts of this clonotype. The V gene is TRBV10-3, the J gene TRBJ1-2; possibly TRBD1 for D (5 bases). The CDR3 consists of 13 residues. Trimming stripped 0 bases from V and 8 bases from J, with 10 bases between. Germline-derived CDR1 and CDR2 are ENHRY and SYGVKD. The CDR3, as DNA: TGTGCCATCAGTGAGTCGACAGAGCAAGGCTACACCTTC. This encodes CAISESTEQGYTF.

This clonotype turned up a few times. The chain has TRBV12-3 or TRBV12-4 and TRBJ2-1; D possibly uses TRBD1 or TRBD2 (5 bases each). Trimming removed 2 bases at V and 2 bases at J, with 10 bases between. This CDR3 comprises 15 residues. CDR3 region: CASSLFRETYNEQFF. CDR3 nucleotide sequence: TGTGCCAGCAGTTTATTCAGGGAGACCTACAATGAGCAGTTCTTC.

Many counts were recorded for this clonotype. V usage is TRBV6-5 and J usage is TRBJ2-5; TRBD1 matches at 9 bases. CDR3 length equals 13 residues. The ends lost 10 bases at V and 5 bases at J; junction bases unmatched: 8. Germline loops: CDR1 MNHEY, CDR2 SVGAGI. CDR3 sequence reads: CATRTGVRETQYF. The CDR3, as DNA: TGTGCCACGAGGACAGGGGTGAGGGAGACCCAGTACTTC.

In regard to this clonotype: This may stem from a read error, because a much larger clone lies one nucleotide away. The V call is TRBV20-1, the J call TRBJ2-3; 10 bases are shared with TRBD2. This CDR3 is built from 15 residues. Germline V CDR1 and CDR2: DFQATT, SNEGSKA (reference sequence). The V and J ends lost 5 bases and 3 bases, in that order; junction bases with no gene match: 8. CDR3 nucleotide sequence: TGCAGTGCTTCTCTTAGCGGGGGGACGACAGATACGCAGTATTTT. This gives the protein CSASLSGGTTDTQYF.

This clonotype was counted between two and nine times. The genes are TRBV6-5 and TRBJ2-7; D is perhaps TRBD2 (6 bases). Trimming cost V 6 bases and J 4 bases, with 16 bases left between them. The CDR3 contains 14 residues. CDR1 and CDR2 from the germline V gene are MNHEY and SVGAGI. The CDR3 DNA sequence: TGTGCCAGCAGCGCCCGGGGGATGCCATACGAGCAGTACTTC. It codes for CASSARGMPYEQYF.

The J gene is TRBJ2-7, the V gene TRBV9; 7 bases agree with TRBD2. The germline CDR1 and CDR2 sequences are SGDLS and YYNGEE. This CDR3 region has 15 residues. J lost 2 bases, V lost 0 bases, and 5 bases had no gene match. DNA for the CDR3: TGTGCCAGCAGCGTAGGGGAGGGGTCCACCTACGAGCAGTACTTC. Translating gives CASSVGEGSTYEQYF.

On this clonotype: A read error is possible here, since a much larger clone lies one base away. DNA of the CDR3: TGCGCCAGCAGCTGGACCGGGAGCCCCTACAATGAGCAGTTCTTC. Translated: CASSWTGSPYNEQFF. V is TRBV5-1 and J is TRBJ2-1, with TRBD2 as a possible D gene (6 bases). With 3 bases removed from V and 2 bases from J, the gap between germline ends came to 12 bases. CDR1 and CDR2 from the germline V gene are SGHRS and YFSETQ. The CDR3 spans 15 residues. The variable domain in full, with the rest retrieved from reference TRBV5-1 and TRBJ2-1, is KAGVTQTPRYLIKTRGQQVTLSCSPISGHRSVSWYQQTPGQGLQFLFEYFSETQRNKGNFPGRFSGRQFSNSRSEMNVSTLELGDSALYLCASSWTGSPYNEQFFGPGTRLTVL.

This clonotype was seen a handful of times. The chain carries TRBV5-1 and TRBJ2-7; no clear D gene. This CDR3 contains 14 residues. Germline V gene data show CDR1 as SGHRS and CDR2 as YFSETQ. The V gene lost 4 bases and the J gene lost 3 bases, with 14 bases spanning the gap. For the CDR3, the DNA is TGCGCCAGCAGCCTCATGGCAGCCAACTACGAGCAGTACTTC. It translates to CASSLMAANYEQYF.

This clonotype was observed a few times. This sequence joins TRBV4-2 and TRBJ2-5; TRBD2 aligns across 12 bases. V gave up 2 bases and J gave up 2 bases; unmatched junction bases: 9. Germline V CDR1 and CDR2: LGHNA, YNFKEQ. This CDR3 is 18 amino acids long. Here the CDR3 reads CASSQYSTSGGRQETQYF. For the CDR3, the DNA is TGTGCCAGCAGCCAATATTCGACTAGCGGGGGTAGACAAGAGACCCAGTACTTC.

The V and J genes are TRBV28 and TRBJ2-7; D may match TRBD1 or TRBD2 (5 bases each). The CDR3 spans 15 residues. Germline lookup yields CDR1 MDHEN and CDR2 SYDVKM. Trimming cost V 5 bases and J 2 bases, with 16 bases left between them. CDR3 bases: TGTGCCAGCAGTCCCGCCGGGACGGCGACCTACGAGCAGTACTTC. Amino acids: CASSPAGTATYEQYF.

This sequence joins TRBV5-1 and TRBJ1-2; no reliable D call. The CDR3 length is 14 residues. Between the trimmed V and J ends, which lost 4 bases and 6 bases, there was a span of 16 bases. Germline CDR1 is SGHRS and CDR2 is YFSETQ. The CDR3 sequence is CASSTSAGGDGYTF. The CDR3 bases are TGCGCCAGCAGCACCTCCGCCGGTGGGGATGGCTACACCTTC.

The DNA of the CDR3 is TGTGCCAGCAGTTTAAGCGACAGGGGCCCCACTGAAGCTTTCTTT. This gives the protein CASSLSDRGPTEAFF. The chain joins TRBV12-3 or TRBV12-4 to TRBJ1-1, with 8 bases identical to TRBD1. The trim removed 2 bases at V and 4 bases at J, leaving 6 bases unmatched. The CDR3 consists of 15 residues.

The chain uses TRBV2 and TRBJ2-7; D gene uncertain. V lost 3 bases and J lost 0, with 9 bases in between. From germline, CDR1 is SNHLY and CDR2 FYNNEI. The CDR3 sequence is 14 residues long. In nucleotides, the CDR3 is TGTGCCAGCAGTGATTCTCACATCTCCTACGAGCAGTACTTC. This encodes CASSDSHISYEQYF.

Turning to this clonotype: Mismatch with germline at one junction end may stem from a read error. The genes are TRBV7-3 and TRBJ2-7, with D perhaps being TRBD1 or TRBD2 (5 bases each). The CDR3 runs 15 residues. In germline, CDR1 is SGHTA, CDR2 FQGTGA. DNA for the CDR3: TGCGCCAGCAGCTATAACGGGACGTGGTACTCCGAGCAGTACTTC. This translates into CASSYNGTWYSEQYF.

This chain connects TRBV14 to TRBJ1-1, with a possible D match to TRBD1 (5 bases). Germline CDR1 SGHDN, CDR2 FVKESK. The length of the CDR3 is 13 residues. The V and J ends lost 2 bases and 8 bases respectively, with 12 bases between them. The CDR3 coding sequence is TGTGCCAGCAGCCAAACGACAGTTTCGGAAGCTTTCTTT. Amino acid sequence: CASSQTTVSEAFF.

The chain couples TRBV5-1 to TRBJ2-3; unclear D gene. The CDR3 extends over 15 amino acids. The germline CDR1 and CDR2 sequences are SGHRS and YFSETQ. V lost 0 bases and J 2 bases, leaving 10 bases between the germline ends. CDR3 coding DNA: TGCGCCAGCAGCTTGGATGGGCGGTCCACAGATACGCAGTATTTT. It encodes CASSLDGRSTDTQYF.

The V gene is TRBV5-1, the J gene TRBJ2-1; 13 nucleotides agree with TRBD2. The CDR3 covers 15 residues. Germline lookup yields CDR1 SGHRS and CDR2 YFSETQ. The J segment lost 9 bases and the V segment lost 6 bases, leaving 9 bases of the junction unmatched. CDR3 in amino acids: CASTIGLAGETEQFF. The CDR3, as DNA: TGCGCCAGCACCATTGGACTAGCGGGAGAGACTGAGCAGTTCTTC.